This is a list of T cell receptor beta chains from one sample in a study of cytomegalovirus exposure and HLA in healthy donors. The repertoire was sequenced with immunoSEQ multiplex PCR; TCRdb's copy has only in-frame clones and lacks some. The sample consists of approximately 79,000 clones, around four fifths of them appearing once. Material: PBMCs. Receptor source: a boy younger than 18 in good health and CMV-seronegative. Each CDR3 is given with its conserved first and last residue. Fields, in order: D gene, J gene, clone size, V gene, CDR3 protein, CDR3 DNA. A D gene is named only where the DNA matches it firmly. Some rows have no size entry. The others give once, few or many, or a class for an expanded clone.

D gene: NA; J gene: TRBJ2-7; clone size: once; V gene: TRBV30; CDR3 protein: CAWSTGHIYEQYF; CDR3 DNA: TGTGCCTGGAGTACAGGACACATATACGAGCAGTACTTC
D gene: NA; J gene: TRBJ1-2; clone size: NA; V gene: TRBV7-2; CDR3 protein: CASSLWTVDGYTF; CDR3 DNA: TGTGCCAGCAGCTTGTGGACAGTAGATGGCTACACCTTC
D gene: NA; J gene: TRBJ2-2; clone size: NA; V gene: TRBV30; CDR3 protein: CAWSVGRGTKNTGELFF; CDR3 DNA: TGTGCCTGGAGTGTCGGTAGGGGGACCAAGAACACCGGGGAGCTGTTTTTT
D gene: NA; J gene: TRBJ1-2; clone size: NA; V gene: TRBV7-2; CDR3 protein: CASSSPELGPYGYTF; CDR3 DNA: TGTGCCAGCAGCTCCCCTGAACTGGGGCCCTATGGCTACACCTTC
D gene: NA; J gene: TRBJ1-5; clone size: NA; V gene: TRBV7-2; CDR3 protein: CASSPADSFYQPQHF; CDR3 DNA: TGTGCCAGCAGCCCCGCAGACAGTTTTTATCAGCCCCAGCATTTT
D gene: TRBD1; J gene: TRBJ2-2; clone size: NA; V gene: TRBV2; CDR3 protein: CASSRSGTGTGELFF; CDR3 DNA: TGTGCCAGCAGTCGATCCGGGACAGGGACCGGGGAGCTGTTTTTT
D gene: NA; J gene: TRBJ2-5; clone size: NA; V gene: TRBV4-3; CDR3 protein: CASSQGSQETQYF; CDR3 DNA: TGCGCCAGCAGCCAAGGCAGTCAAGAGACCCAGTACTTC
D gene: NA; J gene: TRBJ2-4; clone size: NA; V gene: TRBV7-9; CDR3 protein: CASSDTTGTLAKNIQYF; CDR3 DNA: TGTGCCAGCAGCGATACGACAGGGACTTTAGCCAAAAACATTCAGTACTTC
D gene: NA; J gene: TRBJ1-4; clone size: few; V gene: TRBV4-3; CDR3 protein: CASSQDLEKLFF; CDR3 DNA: TGCGCCAGCAGCCAAGATCTTGAAAAACTGTTTTTT
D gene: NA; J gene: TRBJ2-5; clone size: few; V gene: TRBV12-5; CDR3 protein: CASGLEVQETQYF; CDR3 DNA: TGTGCTAGTGGCCTAGAGGTCCAAGAGACCCAGTACTTC
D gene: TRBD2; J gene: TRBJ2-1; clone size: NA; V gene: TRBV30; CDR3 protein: CAWSGAGGQSSYNEQFF; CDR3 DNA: TGTGCCTGGAGTGGAGCGGGAGGCCAAAGCTCCTACAATGAGCAGTTCTTC
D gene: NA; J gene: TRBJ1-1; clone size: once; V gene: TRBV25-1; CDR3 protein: CASGLGVENTEAFF; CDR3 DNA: TGTGCCAGCGGGCTGGGAGTAGAAAACACTGAAGCTTTCTTT
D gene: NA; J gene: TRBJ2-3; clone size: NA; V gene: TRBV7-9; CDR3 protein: CASSSGVASTQYF; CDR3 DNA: TGTGCCAGCAGCTCCGGGGTCGCGAGTACGCAGTATTTT
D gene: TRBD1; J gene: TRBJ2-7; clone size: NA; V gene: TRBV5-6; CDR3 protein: CASSLIRTGASYEQYF; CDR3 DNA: TGTGCCAGCAGCTTGATACGGACAGGGGCGTCCTACGAGCAGTACTTC
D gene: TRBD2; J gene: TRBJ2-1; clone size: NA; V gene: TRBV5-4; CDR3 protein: CASSAGAYNEQFF; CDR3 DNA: TGTGCCAGCAGCGCGGGAGCATACAATGAGCAGTTCTTC
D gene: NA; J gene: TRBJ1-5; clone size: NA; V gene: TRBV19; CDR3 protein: CASSIHSYNQPQHF; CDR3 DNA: TGTGCCAGTAGTATCCACAGCTACAATCAGCCCCAGCATTTT
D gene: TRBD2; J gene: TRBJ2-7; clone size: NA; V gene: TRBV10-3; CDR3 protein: CAIRTSGNYEQYF; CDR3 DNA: TGTGCCATCAGGACTAGCGGGAATTACGAGCAGTACTTC
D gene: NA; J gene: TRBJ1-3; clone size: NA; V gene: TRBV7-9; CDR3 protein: CASSLVPSGNTIYF; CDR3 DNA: TGTGCCAGCAGCTTAGTCCCCAGTGGAAACACCATATATTTT
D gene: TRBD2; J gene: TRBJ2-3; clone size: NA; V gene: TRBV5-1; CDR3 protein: CASSEGLAGTVRLHTDTQYF; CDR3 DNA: TGCGCCAGCAGCGAGGGACTAGCGGGCACCGTACGGTTACACACAGATACGCAGTATTTT
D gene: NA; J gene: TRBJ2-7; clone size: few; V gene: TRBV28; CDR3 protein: CASSSNNRVGEQYF; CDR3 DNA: TGTGCCAGCAGTTCCAACAACAGGGTTGGCGAGCAGTACTTC
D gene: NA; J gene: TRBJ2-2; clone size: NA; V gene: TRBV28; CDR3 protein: CASSLVPGGELFF; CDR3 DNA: TGTGCCAGCAGTTTGGTCCCCGGCGGGGAGCTGTTTTTT
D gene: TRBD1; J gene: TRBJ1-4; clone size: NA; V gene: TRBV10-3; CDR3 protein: CAISARDRGNEKLFF; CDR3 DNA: TGTGCCATCAGTGCCCGGGACAGGGGTAATGAAAAACTGTTTTTT
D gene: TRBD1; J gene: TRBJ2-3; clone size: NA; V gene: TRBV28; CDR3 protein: CASSSRRDRGPDTQYF; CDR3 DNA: TGTGCCAGCAGTTCCCGCCGGGACAGAGGACCAGATACGCAGTATTTT
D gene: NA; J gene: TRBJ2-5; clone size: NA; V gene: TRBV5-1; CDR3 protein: CASSFAGETQYF; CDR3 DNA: TGCGCCAGCAGCTTCGCGGGGGAGACCCAGTACTTC
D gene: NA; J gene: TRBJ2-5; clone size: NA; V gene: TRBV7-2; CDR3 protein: CASSLGRGQNQETQYF; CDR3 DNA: TGTGCCAGCAGCTTAGGGAGAGGGCAGAACCAAGAGACCCAGTACTTC
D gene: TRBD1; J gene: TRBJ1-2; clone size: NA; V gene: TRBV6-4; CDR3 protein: CASRAGTGSYGYTF; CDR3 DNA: TGTGCCAGCAGAGCCGGGACAGGGTCCTATGGCTACACCTTC
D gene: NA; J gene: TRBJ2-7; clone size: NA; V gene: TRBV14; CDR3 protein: CASSRGGANLYEQYF; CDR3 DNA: TGTGCCAGCAGCCGCGGCGGGGCAAACCTCTACGAGCAGTACTTC